This entry concerns a single TCR beta chain. Antigen unknown. Criteria for exclusion of patients were uncontrolled infection, other autoimmune disease, pregnancy or lactation. Clinical symptoms, serum thyroxine, TRAb, thyroid ultrasound and orbital computed tomography informed diagnoses. This sample holds PBMCs from less than 11 ml fresh peripheral blood. The record originates from a study of T cells in Graves' hyperthyroidism and ophthalmopathy. Study-wide findings and caveats: Through a model of 13 V-J features, ophthalmopathy was separated from stable hyperthyroidism.

The TCR beta CDR3 regions underwent amplification using RNA transcripts as the source. First-round RT-PCR targeting the TCR CDR3 was performed with the HTBI primer set. TCRdb processed the multiplex PCR reads anew with MiXCR; each CDR3 protein has one entry. The data show 390,000 or so distinct CDR3 sequences, 14% to 15% seen once. Sequencing was done on a sample of blood. This clonotype originated in a man aged 18 to 30 with Graves' ophthalmopathy.

CDR3 in DNA: TGTGCCAGCTCCCCTAGGGCCCCCTGGCACACTGAAGCTTTCTTT. Amino acids: CASSPRAPWHTEAFF. This chain links TRBV18 with TRBJ1-1; no clear D gene. Looked up from germline, CDR1 is KGHSH and CDR2 is LQKENI. CDR3 length equals 15 residues. V was clipped by 6 bases and J by 3 bases, with 17 bases between them.